The entry below describes one T cell receptor beta chain. Its antigen remains unidentified. The sample belongs to a study of cytomegalovirus exposure and HLA in healthy donors. Study-wide findings and caveats: For most TCR beta V segments, an earlier analysis put the productive rate at about 90% or about 30% of the time. According to the study, 150 to 200 TCR beta chains were cytomegalovirus-associated. Published work reported that the classifier diagnosed cytomegalovirus status with high specificity and sensitivity. CMV serostatus was the only immune exposure information that was available.

V was shortened by 6 bases and J by 3 bases, with 12 bases between the two germline ends. The germline V gene has CDR1 MNHNS and CDR2 SASEGT. This CDR3 comprises 13 residues. PCR involved 60 Vbeta and 13 Jbeta primers. Generated by immunoSEQ multiplex PCR, the TCRdb table keeps only in-frame clones and is missing some. Of tens of thousands of clones listed, 75% are singletons. The V and J genes are TRBV6-1 and TRBJ2-7; tentative D call: TRBD2 (6 bases). The receptor's source is a woman aged 40-49 years in good health and CMV-seropositive. The sequenced sample consisted of PBMCs. The CDR3 here is CASREGLIYEQYF. CDR3 in DNA: TGTGCCAGCAGGGAGGGACTTATCTACGAGCAGTACTTC.